The rows below give T cell receptor beta chains drawn from one sample of a study of shared clonotypes between healthy human individuals. TCRdb keeps only in-frame clones here, not all; method: immunoSEQ multiplex PCR. The sample includes around 2.5 million clones, 93% of them seen just once. Sequenced input: naive CD4+ T cells from PBMCs. These receptors originate from a young man in good health. Some clones in this sample may be carry-over from other donors' samples. Both conserved end residues are part of each CDR3.

V gene | CDR3 protein
TRBV6-5 | CASSQTGQPQHF
TRBV5-1 | CASSSLAGESYNEQFF
TRBV20-1 | CSARNRGRQYF
TRBV5-1 | CASSSRQPNYGYTF
TRBV5-1 | CASSGGPGSSYEQYF
TRBV5-1 | CASSLAGVYEQYF
TRBV6-4 | CASSAGGTEAFF
TRBV6-6 | CASHRGLAVDTQYF
TRBV4-1 | CASSHSEETQYF
TRBV20-1 | CSARPKEQYF
TRBV6-5 | CASSPRGREYGYTF
TRBV14 | CASSPRKQAGGGTQYF
TRBV18 | CASSPGRTGTGGFGNTIYF
TRBV7-2 | CASSLGTGDAGANVLTF
TRBV4-3 | CASSPQAGSSYNEQFF
TRBV11-2 | CASTLGQGAYNEQFF
TRBV27 | CASSLSDGNEQYF
TRBV5-1 | CASRVRTSGYQETQYF
TRBV15 | CATATDRGSPLHF
TRBV11-3 | CASSRGGGPQGEQYF